The 31 T cell receptor beta chains listed next were all sequenced from one sample in a study of blood T cell repertoires in COVID-19. The table came from immunoSEQ multiplex PCR; TCRdb's copy has only in-frame clones and leaves some out. The sample lists 150,000 or so clones; 82% were seen once. Material: peripheral blood. The receptor set was obtained from a woman aged 65 to 85 with acute or convalescent COVID-19.

The chain carries TRBV7-2 and TRBJ2-1; no clear D gene. The germline CDR1 and CDR2 sequences are SGHTA and FQGNSA. Trimming cost V 2 bases and J 3 bases, with 5 bases left between them. The CDR3 is 13 amino acids. CDR3 sequence: CASSLSRYNEQFF. The CDR3 coding sequence is TGTGCCAGCAGCTTAAGCCGCTACAATGAGCAGTTCTTC.

This chain joins TRBV19 and TRBJ2-5; perhaps TRBD2 as D (6 bases). Germline CDR1 reads LNHDA; CDR2 reads SQIVND (reference sequence). This CDR3 spans 15 amino acids. Trimming stripped 9 bases from V and 2 bases from J, with 19 bases between. The DNA for the CDR3 is TGTGCCAGCCGCCGCGTGGAGGGACCTCAAGAGACCCAGTACTTC. This gives the protein CASRRVEGPQETQYF.

The CDR3 DNA follows: TGTGCCAGCAGCGTAGAGGGGGCATTACAAGAGCAGTACTTC. It specifies CASSVEGALQEQYF. The chain has TRBV9 and TRBJ2-7, with 7 bases identical to TRBD1. The CDR3 runs to 14 residues. Germline V gene data show CDR1 as SGDLS and CDR2 as YYNGEE. V gave up 0 bases and J gave up 7 bases; unmatched junction bases: 7.

This clone turned up a few times. The chain has TRBV3-1 (or the pseudogene TRBV3-2) and TRBJ2-6; perhaps TRBD2 as D (11 bases). The V gene lost 6 bases and the J gene lost 0 bases, with 21 bases spanning the gap. The CDR3 has 19 residues. Germline CDR1 LGHDT, CDR2 YNNKEL (reference sequence). CDR3 loop: CASRGQGTSGYSGANVLTF. CDR3 bases: TGTGCCAGCAGGGGACAGGGGACTAGCGGTTACTCTGGGGCCAACGTCCTGACTTTC.

The genes are TRBV18 and TRBJ1-6; 9 positions match TRBD1. V was clipped by 1 base and J by 9 bases; unmatched bases: 4. CDR3 length: 15 residues. The germline gives CDR1 KGHSH, CDR2 LQKENI. The DNA of the CDR3 is TGTGCCAGCTCACCACAGAGACAGGGGGGTTCACCCCTCCACTTT. Translated, it gives CASSPQRQGGSPLHF.

The chain couples TRBV2 to TRBJ1-3, with D unresolved. V lost 8 bases to trimming and J lost 0 bases, with 11 bases between them. Germline V gene sequence: CDR1 SNHLY, CDR2 FYNNEI. The CDR3 runs to 14 residues. DNA for the CDR3: TGTGCCAGCTCCCCGGGTGGCTCTGGAAACACCATATATTTT. Translating gives CASSPGGSGNTIYF.

The genes are TRBV18 and TRBJ2-5; TRBD2 aligns across 8 bases. The CDR3 is 14 amino acids. Germline values: CDR1 KGHSH, CDR2 LQKENI. V lost 3 bases to trimming and J lost 4 bases; unmatched junction nucleotides: 4. The CDR3 protein is CASSPSGGGETQYF. In nucleotides, the CDR3 is TGTGCCAGCTCACCGAGCGGGGGTGGAGAGACCCAGTACTTC.

The chain links TRBV28 to TRBJ2-7; D not resolved. Germline values: CDR1 MDHEN, CDR2 SYDVKM. This CDR3 region has 13 residues. V gave up 1 base and J gave up 0 bases, with 4 bases separating them. Here the CDR3 DNA reads TGTGCCAGCAGTTTATCGGTCTCCTACGAGCAGTACTTC. As protein: CASSLSVSYEQYF.

The chain employs TRBV28 and TRBJ1-2; no definite D call. Per the germline V gene, CDR1 is MDHEN and CDR2 is SYDVKM. Trimming cost V 5 bases and J 4 bases, with 14 bases left between them. This CDR3 spans 14 amino acids. The CDR3, as DNA: TGTGCCAGCAGTCCCATACGGGTGGTCTATGGCTACACCTTC. It specifies CASSPIRVVYGYTF.

The CDR3 protein is CASSWGQNYGYTF. DNA for the CDR3: TGTGCCAGCAGCTGGGGACAAAACTATGGCTACACCTTC. The chain carries TRBV5-6 and TRBJ1-2, with D maybe TRBD1 (6 bases). V dropped 3 bases and J dropped 2 bases, with 8 bases sitting between them. CDR1 and CDR2 (germline): SGHDT, YYEEEE. The CDR3 runs 13 residues.

The gene calls are TRBV12-3 or TRBV12-4 and TRBJ1-2; 7 positions match TRBD1. This CDR3 spans 13 amino acids. J was trimmed by 7 bases and V by 7 bases; bases with no gene match: 9. The CDR3 DNA sequence: TGTGCCAGCACCTTGGACAGGCTCCCTGGCTACACCTTC. The encoded protein is CASTLDRLPGYTF.

This chain uses TRBV28 with TRBJ2-1; TRBD1 matches at 9 bases. The V and J ends lost 5 bases and 7 bases, in that order; junction bases with no gene match: 9. Germline assignment: CDR1 MDHEN and CDR2 SYDVKM. The CDR3 extends over 15 amino acids. Here the CDR3 DNA reads TGTGCCAGCAGTCGCGGGACAGGGTTTTTGAATGAGCAGTTCTTC. Protein product: CASSRGTGFLNEQFF.

The V and J genes are TRBV30 and TRBJ1-3; unclear D gene. The CDR3 is 14 residues long. Germline loops: CDR1 GTSNPN, CDR2 SVGIG (reference sequence). V shed 2 bases and J shed 9 bases, with 17 bases lying between them. CDR3 nucleotide sequence: TGTGCCTGGAGTTCCCCTCCGCTCGGGGTCACCATATATTTT. Protein: CAWSSPPLGVTIYF.

The table lists this clone with a few counts. The chain has TRBV20-1 and TRBJ1-1; D not resolved. V shed 6 bases and J shed 2 bases, with 7 bases lying between them. CDR3 length: 11 amino acids. Germline CDR1 is DFQATT and CDR2 is SNEGSKA (reference sequence). This CDR3 is CSAVVNTEAFF. CDR3 in DNA: TGCAGTGCGGTAGTCAACACTGAAGCTTTCTTT.

The chain uses TRBV7-2 and TRBJ2-2, with 8 bases that match TRBD1. Germline V gene lookup returns CDR1 SGHTA and CDR2 FQGNSA. The junction had 6 bases not matched to a gene; V was cut back by 5 bases and J by 1 base. This CDR3 region has 16 residues. The CDR3 sequence is CASSTRTGQNTGELFF. The CDR3 DNA reads TGTGCCAGCAGCACACGGACAGGGCAGAACACCGGGGAGCTGTTTTTT.

This chain links TRBV9 with TRBJ2-1; D is unresolved. The CDR3 runs 16 residues. Looked up from germline, CDR1 is SGDLS and CDR2 is YYNGEE. Trimming shortened V by 2 bases and J by 0 bases, and 12 bases separated the two germline ends. The CDR3 is CASSVVDTRSYNEQFF. CDR3 nucleotides: TGTGCCAGCAGCGTGGTCGACACACGCTCCTACAATGAGCAGTTCTTC.

The J gene is TRBJ2-5, the V gene TRBV7-2, with 7 positions matching TRBD1. Per the germline V gene, CDR1 is SGHTA and CDR2 is FQGNSA. This CDR3 has 15 amino acids. V lost 4 bases and J lost 8; bases outside the gene matches: 13. For the CDR3, the DNA is TGTGCCAGCAGCTCACAGGGGACGATGATGGTCACCCAGTACTTC. Its protein product is CASSSQGTMMVTQYF.

This clone has a handful of counts. This same CDR3 is encoded by further DNA sequences in the sample. The V and J genes are TRBV18 and TRBJ1-2, with TRBD1 as a possible D gene (6 bases). This CDR3 spans 14 amino acids. Trimming took 3 bases from V and 6 from J, leaving 14 bases between them. From germline, CDR1 is KGHSH and CDR2 LQKENI. The CDR3 DNA sequence: TGTGCCAGCTCACCGCAGACAGGTGGGGATGGCTACACCTTC. As protein: CASSPQTGGDGYTF.

This clone was counted once. The CDR3 coding sequence is TGTGCCAGCAGCTCACCCAATTGGGGGGGCGATTTCAATGAGCAGTTCTTC. Protein product: CASSSPNWGGDFNEQFF. This sequence joins TRBV7-8 and TRBJ2-1; tentatively, D is TRBD2 (7 bases). V lost 4 bases and J lost 6, with 22 bases in between. The CDR3 runs to 17 residues. CDR1 is SGHVS and CDR2 is FQNEAQ in the germline V gene. Looking up the rest from reference TRBV7-8 and TRBJ2-1 gives the full variable domain: GAGVSQSPRYKVAKRGQDVALRCDPISGHVSLFWYQQALGQGPEFLTYFQNEAQLDKSGLPSDRFFAERPEGSVSTLKIQRTQQEDSAVYLCASSSPNWGGDFNEQFFGPGTRLTVL.

The chain carries TRBV29-1 and TRBJ1-5; 10 bases match TRBD1. The V and J ends lost 6 bases and 0 bases, in that order; junction bases with no gene match: 11. Germline V gene sequence: CDR1 SQVTM, CDR2 ANQGSEA. The length of the CDR3 is 17 residues. CDR3 region: CSVSLGTGAYSNQPQHF. CDR3 bases: TGCAGCGTGAGCCTAGGGACAGGGGCGTATAGCAATCAGCCCCAGCATTTT. Complete variable domain (other parts from reference TRBV29-1 and TRBJ1-5): SAVISQKPSRDICQRGTSLTIQCQVDSQVTMMFWYRQQPGQSLTLIATANQGSEATYESGFVIDKFPISRPNLTFSTLTVSNMSPEDSSIYLCSVSLGTGAYSNQPQHFGDGTRLSIL.

The chain joins TRBV7-2 to TRBJ2-5, with a tentative D call TRBD1 (6 bases). The germline V and J ends were trimmed by 2 bases and 1 base, with 11 bases remaining between them. Germline CDR1 SGHTA, CDR2 FQGNSA. The CDR3 is made up of 15 amino acids. CDR3 coding DNA: TGTGCCAGCAGCTTACGAGGGACAACCCAAGAGACCCAGTACTTC. Translated: CASSLRGTTQETQYF.

The chain's CDR3 is CSVGQGGTDTQYF. The DNA of the CDR3 is TGCAGCGTAGGACAGGGGGGCACAGATACGCAGTATTTT. The rearrangement joins TRBV29-1 to TRBJ2-3; TRBD1 agrees at 10 bases. There are 13 residues in the CDR3. Per germline, CDR1 SQVTM and CDR2 ANQGSEA. Trimming took 6 bases from V and 1 from J; bases not matched to a gene: 1.

This chain connects TRBV7-2 to TRBJ2-2; D is perhaps TRBD1 (5 bases). V lost 5 bases to trimming and J lost 7 bases, with 14 bases between them. The germline CDR1 and CDR2 sequences are SGHTA and FQGNSA. This CDR3 has 14 amino acids. Written as DNA, the CDR3 is TGTGCCAGCAGCCCGACAGATTTTGGCGGGGAGCTGTTTTTT. It encodes CASSPTDFGGELFF.

V is TRBV27 and J is TRBJ2-5; D is perhaps TRBD2 (5 bases). Germline CDR1 and CDR2: MNHEY and SMNVEV (reference sequence). V lost 8 bases and J lost 2, with 15 bases in between. The CDR3 extends over 14 amino acids. CDR3 coding DNA: TGTGCCAGCGCCATGAGGGCGGATCAAGAGACCCAGTACTTC. Its protein is CASAMRADQETQYF.

The chain has TRBV5-1 and TRBJ1-2, with D possibly TRBD1 on 6 matching bases. Trimming removed 0 bases from V and 4 bases from J, with 13 bases in between. The CDR3 runs 15 residues. Germline CDR1 and CDR2: SGHRS and YFSETQ. CDR3 amino acids: CASSLEPRDTYGYTF. The CDR3 nucleotides are TGCGCCAGCAGCTTGGAACCCCGGGACACCTATGGCTACACCTTC.

The CDR3 nucleotides are TGTGCCAGCACCACAGGGGGGACTGAAGCTTTCTTT. Protein sequence: CASTTGGTEAFF. V usage is TRBV28 and J usage is TRBJ1-1; TRBD1 matches 8 bases. The CDR3 contains 12 residues. Germline V gene lookup returns CDR1 MDHEN and CDR2 SYDVKM. The V and J ends lost 7 bases and 5 bases, in that order; junction bases with no gene match: 3.

This chain uses TRBV6-2 or TRBV6-3 with TRBJ2-1, with D possibly being TRBD1 (6 bases). With 4 bases removed from V and 10 bases from J, the gap between germline ends came to 17 bases. Germline V gene sequence: CDR1 MNHEY, CDR2 SVGEGT. CDR3 length: 14 residues. The CDR3 nucleotides read TGTGCCAGCAGTTTTCTATCCACCGGGACAGAGCAGTTCTTC. This translates into CASSFLSTGTEQFF.

The V and J genes are TRBV5-1 and TRBJ2-7; 12 bases match TRBD2. V lost 3 bases to trimming and J lost 2 bases; unmatched junction nucleotides: 15. Germline V gene data show CDR1 as SGHRS and CDR2 as YFSETQ. The CDR3 spans 19 residues. CDR3 nucleotide sequence: TGCGCCAGCAGCTACGGGATCTCTAGCGGGGGGGAATATACCTACGAGCAGTACTTC. Its translation: CASSYGISSGGEYTYEQYF.

The chain combines TRBV6-6 with TRBJ1-2; TRBD1 matches at 7 bases. This CDR3 has 13 residues. The junction had 1 base not matched to a gene; V was cut back by 5 bases and J by 1 base. The germline V gene encodes CDR1 MNHNY and CDR2 SVGAGI (reference sequence). Here the CDR3 DNA reads TGTGCCAGCAGTCGACAGGGTAACTATGGCTACACCTTC. Amino acid sequence: CASSRQGNYGYTF.

The J gene is TRBJ1-2, the V gene TRBV4-3, with D possibly being TRBD1 (6 bases). Per the germline V gene, CDR1 is LGHNA and CDR2 is YSLEER. The CDR3 has 14 amino acids. Trimming stripped 0 bases from V and 7 bases from J, with 12 bases between. Here the CDR3 DNA reads TGCGCCAGCAGCCAAGACAAGGACAGAGGTGGCTACACCTTC. Translation gives CASSQDKDRGGYTF.

This chain links TRBV28 with TRBJ2-7; 9 bases are shared with TRBD1. CDR1 MDHEN and CDR2 SYDVKM come from the germline V gene. V lost 6 bases, J lost 0 bases, and 9 bases stayed unmatched. The length of the CDR3 is 16 residues. CDR3 nucleotide sequence: TGTGCCAGCAGCGGCCCCGGACAGGGGCTCTCCTACGAGCAGTACTTC. Translated, it gives CASSGPGQGLSYEQYF.